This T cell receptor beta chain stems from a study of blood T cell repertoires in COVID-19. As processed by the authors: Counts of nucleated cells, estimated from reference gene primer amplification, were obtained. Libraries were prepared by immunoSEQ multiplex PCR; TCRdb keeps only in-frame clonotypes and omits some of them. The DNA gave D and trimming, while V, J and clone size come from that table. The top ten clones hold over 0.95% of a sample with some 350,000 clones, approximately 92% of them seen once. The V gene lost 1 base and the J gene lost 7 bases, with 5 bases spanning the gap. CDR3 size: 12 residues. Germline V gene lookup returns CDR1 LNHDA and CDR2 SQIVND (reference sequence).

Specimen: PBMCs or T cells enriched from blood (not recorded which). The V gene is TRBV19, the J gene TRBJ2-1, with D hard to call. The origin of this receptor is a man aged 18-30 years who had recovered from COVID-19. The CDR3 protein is CASSIGRNEQFF. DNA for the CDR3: TGTGCCAGTAGTATAGGGCGGAATGAGCAGTTCTTC.